This is a list of T cell receptor beta chains from one sample in a study of blood T cell repertoires in COVID-19. Assay: immunoSEQ multiplex PCR; the TCRdb copy retains only in-frame clones and omits some. Of some 31,000 clones listed, approximately 86% are singletons. The source material was peripheral blood. These receptors were collected from a human donor in a cohort sampled during active COVID-19. The donor label of this sample is uncertain. CDR3s leave out the opening cysteine and the closing phenylalanine or tryptophan. Where a row states a size, it is once, few, many or the class of an expanded clone; other rows omit it.

TRBV10-3,TRBJ1-1,NA,9,AIRAPTEAF
TRBV7-9,TRBJ2-1,NA,12,ASRLAGGGNEQF
TRBV7-9,TRBJ2-1,NA,14,ASSVSGTARYNEQF
TRBV5-1,TRBJ2-2,NA,13,ASSRFSETTGELF
TRBV15,TRBJ2-2,NA,15,ATSRPTGAWLAGELF
TRBV7-8,TRBJ2-2,NA,13,ASSLAPRGTGELF
TRBV3-1/TRBV3-2,TRBJ2-1,NA,13,ASSQSGTENNEQF
TRBV27,TRBJ2-5,NA,15,ASRHGRGLAGEETQY
TRBV5-5,TRBJ1-6,NA,11,ASSRTGESPLH
TRBV28,TRBJ1-2,NA,10,ASSLNRVGYT
TRBV11-3,TRBJ2-7,NA,15,ASSPRGYSGGSYEQY
TRBV18,TRBJ2-1,NA,12,ASSRLRSYNEQF
TRBV24-1,TRBJ2-3,NA,12,ATSETGWTDTQY
TRBV5-4,TRBJ2-3,few,12,ASSPTGGADTQY
TRBV28,TRBJ2-5,NA,17,ASSPPSPLAAEAIETQY
TRBV5-1,TRBJ1-1,NA,15,ASSYQGGQGVDTEAF
TRBV12-3/TRBV12-4,TRBJ2-5,NA,11,ASSERSQETQY
TRBV10-3,TRBJ1-2,NA,9,AISEGGGYT
TRBV6-5,TRBJ1-1,NA,11,ASSSQGNTEAF
TRBV18,TRBJ2-1,NA,14,ASSPSNRGRNNEQF
TRBV30,TRBJ1-4,NA,12,AWTRDQGLGELF
TRBV15,TRBJ1-2,NA,13,ATSRDGLGSYGYT
TRBV9,TRBJ1-3,NA,11,ASSVRAGNTIY
TRBV24-1,TRBJ2-7,NA,14,ATSDSTGSLRNEQY
TRBV28,TRBJ1-5,NA,16,ASTPDGQGAMRNQPQH
TRBV6-6,TRBJ1-1,NA,12,ASKRDSLNTEAF
TRBV3-1/TRBV3-2,TRBJ2-3,NA,10,ASSPLGGSLD
TRBV2,TRBJ2-3,few,12,ASSQANPGDTQY
TRBV29-1,TRBJ2-1,NA,12,SAALAGGVDEQF
TRBV27,TRBJ2-7,NA,12,ASSLSSLTYEQY
TRBV27,TRBJ1-3,NA,14,ASSRTTGDAGNTIY
TRBV5-8,TRBJ2-7,NA,13,ASSRRGGFIGEQY
TRBV7-9,TRBJ2-1,once,11,ASSLTSYNEQF
TRBV19,TRBJ2-3,NA,12,ASSKDRGEDTQY